This TCR beta chain was profiled in a study of shared clonotypes between healthy human individuals. Study observations and caveats: Shared across a few donors were about 4.8% of the naive CD4 clonotypes.

The germline gives CDR1 LNHDA, CDR2 SQIVND (reference sequence). The CDR3 totals 13 residues. The V and J ends lost 1 base and 11 bases, in that order; junction bases with no gene match: 6. Assay: immunoSEQ multiplex PCR; the TCRdb copy retains only in-frame clones and omits some. The sample includes some 100,000 clones, 68% seen only once; the top ten take roughly a quarter. About this clone itself: Antigen: not known.

Source material: memory CD8+ T cells sorted from blood. Stated subset: CD45RO+ cells pooled with CCR7-negative TemRA cells. The rearrangement joins TRBV19 to TRBJ1-1, with 8 nucleotides matching TRBD1. The sequence was obtained from a woman under 40 in good health. The CDR3 region is CASSIGTGTAAFF. CDR3 DNA sequence: TGTGCCAGTAGTATAGGGACAGGGACCGCGGCTTTCTTT.